This T cell receptor beta chain was sequenced during a study of T cells in Graves' hyperthyroidism and ophthalmopathy. Points on this clonotype: The junction and the germline gene differ at one end; a read error may be behind it.

Hyperthyroidism was newly diagnosed in patients aged 18 to 65 (duration under 2 months). From RNA transcripts, TCR beta CDR3 regions were amplified. With the HTBI primer set, the TCR CDR3 went through a first round of RT-PCR. TCRdb reprocessed the multiplex PCR reads via MiXCR and lists one record per CDR3 protein. The repertoire consists of 500,000 to 750,000 distinct CDR3 sequences, with roughly 46% occurring once and the leading ten covering more than 7.5%. The CDR3 runs to 16 residues. Per the germline V gene, CDR1 is SGHTA and CDR2 is FQGNSA. The TCR comes from a woman aged 18-35 years with Graves' hyperthyroidism. The chain carries TRBV7-2 and TRBJ2-6; D is possibly TRBD2 (6 bases). Sequenced material: peripheral blood or thyroid tissue (not recorded which). CDR3 sequence: CASSFLPSTGVNVLTF. The CDR3 coding sequence is TGTGCCAGCAGCTTTCTACCATCCACGGGGGTCAACGTCCTGACTTTC.